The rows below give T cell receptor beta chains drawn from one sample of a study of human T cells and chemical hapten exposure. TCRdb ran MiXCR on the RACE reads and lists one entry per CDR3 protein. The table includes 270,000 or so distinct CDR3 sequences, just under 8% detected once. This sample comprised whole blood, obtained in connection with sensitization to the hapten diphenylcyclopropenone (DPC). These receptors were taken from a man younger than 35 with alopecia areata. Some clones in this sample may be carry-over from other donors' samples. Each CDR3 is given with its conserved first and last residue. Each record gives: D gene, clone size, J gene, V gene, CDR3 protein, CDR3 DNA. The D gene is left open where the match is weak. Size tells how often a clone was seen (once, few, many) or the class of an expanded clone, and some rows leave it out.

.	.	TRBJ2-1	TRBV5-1	CASSLGQRVVLDEQFF	TGCGCCAGCAGCTTGGGCCAGAGAGTCGTTCTTGACGAGCAGTTCTTC
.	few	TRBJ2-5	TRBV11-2	CASSFDLAGETQYF	TGTGCCAGCAGCTTTGATCTAGCAGGGGAGACCCAGTACTTC
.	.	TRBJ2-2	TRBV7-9	CASSLNSGGNTGELFF	TGTGCCAGCAGCTTAAACTCCGGGGGGAACACCGGGGAGCTGTTTTTT
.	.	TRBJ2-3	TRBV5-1	CASSLGAPTDTQYF	TGCGCCAGCAGCTTAGGGGCGCCTACAGATACGCAGTATTTT
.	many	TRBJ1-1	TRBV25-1	CASSAGTENTEAFF	TGTGCCAGCAGTGCCGGGACGGAGAACACTGAAGCTTTCTTT
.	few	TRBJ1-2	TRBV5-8	CASPPIRLDSIYGYTF	TGTGCCAGCCCCCCAATACGACTAGACAGCATCTATGGCTACACCTTC
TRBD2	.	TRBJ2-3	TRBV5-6	CASSGTGTSGTDTQYF	TGTGCCAGCAGCGGAACCGGGACTAGCGGAACAGATACGCAGTATTTT
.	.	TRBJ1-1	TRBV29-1	CSPELNTEAFF	TGCAGCCCCGAATTGAACACTGAAGCTTTCTTT
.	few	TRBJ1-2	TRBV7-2	CASSLAGDRANYGYTF	TGTGCCAGCAGCTTAGCGGGCGATCGGGCTAACTATGGCTACACCTTC
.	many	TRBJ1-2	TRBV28	CAGSGNYGYTF	TGTGCCGGGTCCGGAAACTATGGCTACACCTTC
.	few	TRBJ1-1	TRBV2	CAIRADSNTEAFF	TGTGCCATCCGGGCGGATTCGAACACTGAAGCTTTCTTT
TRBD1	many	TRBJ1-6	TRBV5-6	CASSSVDRVNSPLHF	TGTGCCAGCAGCTCTGTCGACAGGGTGAATTCACCCCTCCACTTT
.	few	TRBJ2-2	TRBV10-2	CASSEWIEGTGELFF	TGCGCCAGCAGTGAGTGGATAGAAGGCACCGGGGAGCTGTTTTTT
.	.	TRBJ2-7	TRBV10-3	CAISESPSEQYF	TGTGCCATCAGTGAGTCGCCTTCCGAGCAGTACTTC
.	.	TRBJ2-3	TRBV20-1	CSAGDGTGTDTQYF	TGCAGTGCCGGGGACGGTACAGGAACAGATACGCAGTATTTT
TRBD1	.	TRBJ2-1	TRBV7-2	CASSFGDRETYEQFF	TGTGCCAGCAGCTTTGGAGACAGGGAAACCTATGAGCAGTTCTTC
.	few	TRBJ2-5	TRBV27	CASGTGLGETQYF	TGTGCCAGCGGTACAGGGCTGGGGGAGACCCAGTACTTC
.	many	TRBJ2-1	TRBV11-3	CASSLNRENEQFF	TGTGCCAGCAGCTTAAACAGGGAAAATGAGCAGTTCTTC
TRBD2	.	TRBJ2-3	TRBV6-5	CASSYWRGSTDTQYF	TGTGCCAGCAGTTACTGGCGGGGGAGCACAGATACGCAGTATTTT
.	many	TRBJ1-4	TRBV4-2	CASSQDQRPDRQLFF	TGTGCCAGCAGCCAAGATCAGCGCCCCGACAGGCAACTGTTTTTT
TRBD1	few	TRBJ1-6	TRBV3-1	CASSFGDRDNSPLHF	TGTGCCAGCAGCTTCGGAGACAGGGACAATTCACCCCTCCACTTT
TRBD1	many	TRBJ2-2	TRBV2	CASRLDRGRTGELFF	TGTGCCAGCAGACTGGACAGGGGTCGTACCGGGGAGCTGTTTTTT
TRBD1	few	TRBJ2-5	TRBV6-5	CASSYSNRGDETQYF	TGTGCCAGCAGTTACTCGAACAGGGGAGATGAGACCCAGTACTTC
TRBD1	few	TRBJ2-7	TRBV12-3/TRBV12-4	CASRGTGFSDEQYF	TGTGCCAGCAGGGGGACAGGGTTTAGCGACGAGCAGTACTTC
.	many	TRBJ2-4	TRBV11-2	CASSLEETGEDIQYF	TGTGCCAGCAGCTTAGAGGAGACAGGAGAGGACATTCAGTACTTC
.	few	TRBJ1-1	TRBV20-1	CSARDLRRLNTEAFF	TGCAGTGCTAGAGATCTTCGGCGCTTGAACACTGAAGCTTTCTTT
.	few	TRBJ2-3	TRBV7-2	CASSLIGGESTDTQYF	TGTGCCAGCAGCTTAATAGGGGGGGAGTCCACAGATACGCAGTATTTT
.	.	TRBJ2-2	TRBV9	CASSVDPQHTGELFF	TGTGCCAGCAGCGTAGACCCCCAGCACACCGGGGAGCTGTTTTTT
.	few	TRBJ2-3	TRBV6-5	CASSLGTGTTDTQYF	TGTGCCAGCAGTCTGGGGACCGGGACAACAGATACGCAGTATTTT
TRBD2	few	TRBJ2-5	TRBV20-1	CSACTSGGSVQETQYF	TGCAGTGCTTGCACTAGCGGGGGGTCAGTACAAGAGACCCAGTACTTC
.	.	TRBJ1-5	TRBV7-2	CASSPTAGNQPQHF	TGTGCCAGCAGCCCCACGGCGGGCAATCAGCCCCAGCATTTT
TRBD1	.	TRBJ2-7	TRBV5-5	CASSSGQDFYEQYF	TGTGCCAGCAGCTCGGGACAGGACTTCTACGAGCAGTACTTC
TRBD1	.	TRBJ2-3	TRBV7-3	CASSLTGGIDTQYF	TGTGCCAGCAGCTTGACAGGGGGGATAGATACGCAGTATTTT
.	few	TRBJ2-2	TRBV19	CASSMLGHNTGELFF	TGTGCCAGTAGTATGCTAGGACATAACACCGGGGAGCTGTTTTTT
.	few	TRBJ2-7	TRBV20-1	CSARDSEGDYEQYF	TGCAGTGCTAGAGATTCCGAGGGGGACTACGAGCAGTACTTC
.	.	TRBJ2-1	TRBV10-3	CAISDMSSYNEQFF	TGTGCCATCAGTGATATGAGCTCCTACAATGAGCAGTTCTTC
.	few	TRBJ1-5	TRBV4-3	CASSQDLGYSNQPQHF	TGCGCCAGCAGCCAAGATTTAGGATATAGCAATCAGCCCCAGCATTTT
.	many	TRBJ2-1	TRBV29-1	CSVVGSIIFYNEQFF	TGCAGCGTTGTCGGGTCCATCATATTCTACAATGAGCAGTTCTTC
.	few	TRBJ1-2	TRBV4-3	CASSRQGAGSVDGYTF	TGCGCCAGCAGCCGACAAGGGGCAGGTAGTGTGGATGGCTACACCTTC
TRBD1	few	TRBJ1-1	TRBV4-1	CASSHRQGFNTEAFF	TGCGCCAGCAGCCACCGACAGGGGTTTAACACTGAAGCTTTCTTT
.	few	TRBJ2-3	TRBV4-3	CASSQDLGWGGTDTQYF	TGCGCCAGCAGCCAAGATTTGGGTTGGGGAGGCACAGATACGCAGTATTTT
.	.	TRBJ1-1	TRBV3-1	CASSQAGGHGATEAFF	TGTGCCAGCAGCCAAGCTGGGGGGCATGGGGCCACTGAAGCTTTCTTT
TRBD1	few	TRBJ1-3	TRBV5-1	CASSLGGTGAGNTIYF	TGCGCCAGCAGCCTGGGCGGGACAGGGGCTGGAAACACCATATATTTT